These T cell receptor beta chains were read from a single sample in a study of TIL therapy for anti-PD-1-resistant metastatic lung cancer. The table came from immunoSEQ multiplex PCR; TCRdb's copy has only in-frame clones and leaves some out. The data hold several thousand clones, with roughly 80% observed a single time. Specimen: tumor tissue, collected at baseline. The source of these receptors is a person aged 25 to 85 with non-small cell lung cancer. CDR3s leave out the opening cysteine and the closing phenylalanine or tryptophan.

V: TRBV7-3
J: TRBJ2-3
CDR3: ASSSGQGGTDTQY

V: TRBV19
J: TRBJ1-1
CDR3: ASSITQGGGTEAF

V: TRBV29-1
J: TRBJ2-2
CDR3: SVVLVTGELF

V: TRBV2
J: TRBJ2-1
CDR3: ASNPQTSSYNEQF

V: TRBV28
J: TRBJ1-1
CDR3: ASSPEGTGYTEAF

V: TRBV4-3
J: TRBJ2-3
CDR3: ASSLGTSGGAYATQY

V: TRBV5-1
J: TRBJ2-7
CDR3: ASSFSGTEYEQY

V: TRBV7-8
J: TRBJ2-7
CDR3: ASSLESGFGYEQY

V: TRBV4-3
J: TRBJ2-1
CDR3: ASSQDRSRGLADYNEQF

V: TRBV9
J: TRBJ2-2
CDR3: ATGPGGRGELF

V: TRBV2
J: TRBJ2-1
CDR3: ASMRRQVDEQF

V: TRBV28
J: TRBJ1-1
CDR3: ASSLRKTGNTEAF

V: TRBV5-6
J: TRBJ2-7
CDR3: ASSLDRGLYEQY

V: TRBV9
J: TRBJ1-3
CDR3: ASSFRTSGNTIY

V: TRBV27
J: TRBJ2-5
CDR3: ASWRLAGGKETQY

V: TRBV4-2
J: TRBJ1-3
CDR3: ASSQDPSGSGNTIY

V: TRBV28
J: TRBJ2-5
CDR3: ASSSQGAAETQY

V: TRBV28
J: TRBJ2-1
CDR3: ASRTSGQGAPNEQF

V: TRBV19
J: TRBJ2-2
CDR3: ASRERTNTGELF

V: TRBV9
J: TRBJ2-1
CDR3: ASSVPRETRDEQF

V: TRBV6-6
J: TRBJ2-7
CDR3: ASSSRDRGYEQY

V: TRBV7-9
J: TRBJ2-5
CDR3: ASSFGGGSYGYQETQY

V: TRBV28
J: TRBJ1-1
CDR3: ASSPRVAGEAF

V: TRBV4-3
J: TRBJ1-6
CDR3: ASSQDADPGRSPLH

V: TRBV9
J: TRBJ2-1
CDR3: ASSAHGAGGPGEQF

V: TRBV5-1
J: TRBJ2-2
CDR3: ASSFGGGYGELF

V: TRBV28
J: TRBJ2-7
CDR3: ASSFAQGTSEQY

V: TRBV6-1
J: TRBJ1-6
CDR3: ASSELRVAGRSPLH

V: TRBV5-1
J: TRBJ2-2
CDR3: ASLGGRGAV

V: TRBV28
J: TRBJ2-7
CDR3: ASGPSGAGRTYEQY

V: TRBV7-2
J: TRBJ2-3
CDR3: ASSMGQGTDTQY

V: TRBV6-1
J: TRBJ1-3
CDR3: ASRENTIY

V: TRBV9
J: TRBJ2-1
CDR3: ASSYIASYEQF

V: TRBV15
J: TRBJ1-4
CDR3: ATSKRSGRQTNEKLF

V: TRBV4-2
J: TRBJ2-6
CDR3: ASSQEGSSGANVLT

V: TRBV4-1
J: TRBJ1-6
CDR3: ASSQDNEERPLH

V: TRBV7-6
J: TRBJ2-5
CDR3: ASTSIGGPETQY

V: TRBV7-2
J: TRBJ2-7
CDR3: ASSLVHTETGYYEQY

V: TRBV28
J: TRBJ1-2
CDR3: ASGKGGVGGGYT

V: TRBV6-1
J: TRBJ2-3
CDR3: ATTLETRGTDTQY

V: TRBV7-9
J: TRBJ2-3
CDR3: ASSPLADTQY

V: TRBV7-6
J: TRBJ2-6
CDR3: ASSLGFSGANVLT

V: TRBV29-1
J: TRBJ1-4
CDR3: SALSTNEKLF

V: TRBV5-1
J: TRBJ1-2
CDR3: ASSLDGSPYGYT

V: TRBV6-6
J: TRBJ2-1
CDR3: ATHGPGLANNEQF

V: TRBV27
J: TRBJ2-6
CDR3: ASSAGQGVSGANVLT

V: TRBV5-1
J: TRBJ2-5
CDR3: ASQSGTGLGETQY

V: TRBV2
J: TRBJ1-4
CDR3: ASSADRRIEKLF

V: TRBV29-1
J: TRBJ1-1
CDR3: SVEMGWVTEAF

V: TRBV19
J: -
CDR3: ASSIIADRVYEQY